These 3 T cell receptor beta chains were sequenced from one sample in a study of blood T cells in healthy people across ages (dated by TCRdb to 2013 to 2016). Libraries were prepared through 5' RACE. Sequencer: Illumina HiSeq 2500. The second PCR ran for about 7 to 11 cycles and used a J-beta primer mix along with a sample-barcoded 5' primer. Starting from the raw public reads, TCRdb applied fastp trimming at Q25, assembled clones with MiXCR and retained in-frame beta chains. Each CDR3 protein gets just one entry, which takes the most common genes and DNA from the rows behind it. In all, the sample holds roughly 1.4 million distinct CDR3 sequences, and around 59% of those were seen once. The top ten clones comprise more than 6% of the sample. The specimen sequenced was blood. The receptors come from a young man in good health.

In its sample, this clonotype was seen once. The V call is TRBV7-9, the J call TRBJ1-1, with unresolved D. The V gene's germline CDR1 is SEHNR and CDR2 FQNEAQ (reference sequence). This CDR3 has 13 residues. Deletions cut 2 bases from V and 3 bases from J, with 7 bases between. As DNA, the CDR3 is TGTGCCAGCAGCTTACCCAGCTACACTGAAGCTTTCTTT. It yields the protein CASSLPSYTEAFF.

The chain recombines TRBV11-2 with TRBJ2-3, with TRBD2 matching 13 bases. The trim removed 4 bases at V and 5 bases at J, leaving 6 bases unmatched. The CDR3 length is 16 residues. The V gene's germline CDR1 is SGHAT and CDR2 FQNNGV. The CDR3 nucleotides read TGTGCCAGCAGCTCAGACGGACTAGCGGGGGTAGATACGCAGTATTTT. This encodes CASSSDGLAGVDTQYF.

The J gene is TRBJ2-6, the V gene TRBV20-1, with 10 bases that match TRBD2. Germline CDR1 reads DFQATT; CDR2 reads SNEGSKA (reference sequence). V lost 5 bases and J lost 1; bases outside the gene matches: 8. The CDR3 has 17 amino acids. The CDR3: CSAYYSGGLSGANVLTF. The CDR3 DNA sequence: TGCAGTGCTTACTATAGCGGGGGGCTATCTGGGGCCAACGTCCTGACTTTC.